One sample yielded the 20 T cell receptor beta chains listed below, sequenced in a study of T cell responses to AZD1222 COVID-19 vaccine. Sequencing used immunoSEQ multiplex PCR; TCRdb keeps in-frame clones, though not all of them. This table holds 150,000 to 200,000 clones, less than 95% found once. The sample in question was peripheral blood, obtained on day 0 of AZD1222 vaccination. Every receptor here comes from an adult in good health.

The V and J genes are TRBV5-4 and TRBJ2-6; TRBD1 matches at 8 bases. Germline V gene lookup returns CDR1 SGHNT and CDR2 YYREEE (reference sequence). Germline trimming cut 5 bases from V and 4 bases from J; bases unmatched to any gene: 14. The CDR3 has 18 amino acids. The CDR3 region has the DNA TGTGCCAGCAGTTTAGGACAGGGCGGCTTGGGGGGGGCCAACGTCCTGACTTTC. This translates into CASSLGQGGLGGANVLTF.

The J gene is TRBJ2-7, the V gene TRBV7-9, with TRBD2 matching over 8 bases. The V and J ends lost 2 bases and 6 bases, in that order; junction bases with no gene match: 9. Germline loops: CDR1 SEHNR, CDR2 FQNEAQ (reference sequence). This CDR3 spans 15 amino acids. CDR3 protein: CASSLPGTRGSEQYF. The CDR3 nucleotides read TGTGCCAGCAGCTTACCCGGGACTAGAGGATCCGAGCAGTACTTC.

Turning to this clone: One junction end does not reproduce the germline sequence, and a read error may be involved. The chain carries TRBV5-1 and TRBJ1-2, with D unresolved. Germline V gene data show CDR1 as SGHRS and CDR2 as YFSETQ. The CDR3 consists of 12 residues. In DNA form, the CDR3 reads TGCGCCAGCAGCTTGGGTTGGGGTGGCTACATCTTC. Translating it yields CASSLGWGGYIF.

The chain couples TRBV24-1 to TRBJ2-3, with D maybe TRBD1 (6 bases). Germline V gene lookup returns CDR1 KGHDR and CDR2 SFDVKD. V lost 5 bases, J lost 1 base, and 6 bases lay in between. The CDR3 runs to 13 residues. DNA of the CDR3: TGTGCCACCAGTGGACAGGGCACAGATACGCAGTATTTT. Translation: CATSGQGTDTQYF.

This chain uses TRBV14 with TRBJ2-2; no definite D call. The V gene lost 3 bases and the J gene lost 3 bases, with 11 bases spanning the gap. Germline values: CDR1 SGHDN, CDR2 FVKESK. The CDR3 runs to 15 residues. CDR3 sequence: CASSHYSLDTGELFF. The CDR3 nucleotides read TGTGCCAGCAGCCATTATTCCCTCGACACCGGGGAGCTGTTTTTT.

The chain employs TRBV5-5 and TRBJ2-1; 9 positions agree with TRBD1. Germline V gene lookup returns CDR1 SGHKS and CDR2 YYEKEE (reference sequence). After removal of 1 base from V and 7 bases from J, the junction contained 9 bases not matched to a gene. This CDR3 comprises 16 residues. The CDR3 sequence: CASSLSNRGQGNEQFF. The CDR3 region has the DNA TGTGCCAGCAGCTTGTCTAACAGGGGGCAAGGGAATGAGCAGTTCTTC.

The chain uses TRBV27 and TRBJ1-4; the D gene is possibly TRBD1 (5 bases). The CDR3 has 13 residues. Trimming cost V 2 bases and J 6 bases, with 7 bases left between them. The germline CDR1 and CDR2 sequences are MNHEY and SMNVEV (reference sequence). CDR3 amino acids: CASSLTGYEKLFF. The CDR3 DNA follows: TGTGCCAGCAGTTTAACAGGTTATGAAAAACTGTTTTTT.

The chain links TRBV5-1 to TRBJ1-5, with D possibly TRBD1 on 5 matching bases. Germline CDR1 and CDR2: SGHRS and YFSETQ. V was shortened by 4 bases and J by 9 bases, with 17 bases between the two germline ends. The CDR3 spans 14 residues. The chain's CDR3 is CASSPGSEGGPQHF. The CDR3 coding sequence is TGCGCCAGCAGCCCAGGGAGCGAGGGAGGGCCCCAGCATTTT.

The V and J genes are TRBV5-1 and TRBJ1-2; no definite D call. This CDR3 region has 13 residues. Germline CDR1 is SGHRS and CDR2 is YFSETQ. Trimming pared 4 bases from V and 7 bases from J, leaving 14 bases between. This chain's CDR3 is CASSPTGILGYTF. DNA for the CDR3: TGCGCCAGCAGCCCCACCGGGATTCTTGGCTACACCTTC.

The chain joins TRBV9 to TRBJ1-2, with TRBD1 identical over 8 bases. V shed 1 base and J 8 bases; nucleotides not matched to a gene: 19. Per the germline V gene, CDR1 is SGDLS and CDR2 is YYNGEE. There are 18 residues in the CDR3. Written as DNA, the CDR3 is TGTGCCAGCAGCGTACCCCGGACCCAAAAGACAGGGGACGGCGGCTACACCTTC. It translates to CASSVPRTQKTGDGGYTF.

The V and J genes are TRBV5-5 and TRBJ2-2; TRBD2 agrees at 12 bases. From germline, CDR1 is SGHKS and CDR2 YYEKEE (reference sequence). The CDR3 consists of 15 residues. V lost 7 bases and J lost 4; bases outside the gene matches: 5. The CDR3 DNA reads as TGTGCCAGCGGTCTAGCGGGAGGGCTCACCGGGGAGCTGTTTTTT. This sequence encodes CASGLAGGLTGELFF.

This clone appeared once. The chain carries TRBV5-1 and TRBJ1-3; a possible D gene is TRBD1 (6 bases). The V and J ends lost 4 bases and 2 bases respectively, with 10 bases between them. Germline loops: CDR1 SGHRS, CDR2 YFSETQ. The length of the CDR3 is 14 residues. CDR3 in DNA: TGCGCCAGCAGCCTGGCAGGGGCTGGAAACACCATATATTTT. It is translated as CASSLAGAGNTIYF.

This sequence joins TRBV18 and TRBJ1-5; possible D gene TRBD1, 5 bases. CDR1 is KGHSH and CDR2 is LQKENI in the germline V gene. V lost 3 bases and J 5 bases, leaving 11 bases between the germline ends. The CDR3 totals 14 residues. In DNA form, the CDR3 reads TGTGCCAGCTCACCGGCAGGAGGGGATCAGCCCCAGCATTTT. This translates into CASSPAGGDQPQHF. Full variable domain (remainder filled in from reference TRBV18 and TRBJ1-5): NAGVMQNPRHLVRRRGQEARLRCSPMKGHSHVYWYRQLPEEGLKFMVYLQKENIIDESGMPKERFSAEFPKEGPSILRIQQVVRGDSAAYFCASSPAGGDQPQHFGDGTRLSIL.

The CDR3 here is CASSISSGGAYEQYF. CDR3 DNA: TGTGCCAGTAGTATAAGCAGCGGGGGGGCCTACGAGCAGTACTTC. The chain has TRBV19 and TRBJ2-7; 10 nucleotides agree with TRBD2. The trim removed 2 bases at V and 2 bases at J, leaving 3 bases unmatched. Looked up from germline, CDR1 is LNHDA and CDR2 is SQIVND (reference sequence). The CDR3 contains 15 residues.

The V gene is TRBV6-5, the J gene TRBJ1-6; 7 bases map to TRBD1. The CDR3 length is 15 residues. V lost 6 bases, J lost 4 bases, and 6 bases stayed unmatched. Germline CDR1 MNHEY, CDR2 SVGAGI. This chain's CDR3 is CASRTPGQYNSPLHF. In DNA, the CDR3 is TGTGCCAGCAGAACGCCGGGACAGTATAATTCACCCCTCCACTTT.

CDR3 sequence reads: CASSSRAGLRNTIYF. The CDR3 nucleotides read TGTGCCAGCAGCTCCCGCGCGGGACTCAGAAACACCATATATTTT. The chain has TRBV11-2 and TRBJ1-3, with TRBD1 as a possible D gene (5 bases). With 4 bases removed from V and 5 bases from J, the gap between germline ends came to 15 bases. This CDR3 region has 15 residues. Germline V gene sequence: CDR1 SGHAT, CDR2 FQNNGV.

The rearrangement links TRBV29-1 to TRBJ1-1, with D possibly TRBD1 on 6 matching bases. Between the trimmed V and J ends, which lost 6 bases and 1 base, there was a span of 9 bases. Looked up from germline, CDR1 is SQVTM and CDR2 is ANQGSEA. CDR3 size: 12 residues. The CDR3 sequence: CSVGQRNTEAFF. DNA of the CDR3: TGCAGCGTAGGACAGAGGAACACTGAAGCTTTCTTT.

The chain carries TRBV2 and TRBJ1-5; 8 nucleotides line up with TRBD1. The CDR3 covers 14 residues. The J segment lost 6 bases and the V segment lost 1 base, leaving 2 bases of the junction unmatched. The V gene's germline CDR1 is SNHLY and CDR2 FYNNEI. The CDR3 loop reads CASSEGTGIQPQHF. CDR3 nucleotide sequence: TGTGCCAGCAGTGAAGGGACAGGGATTCAGCCCCAGCATTTT.

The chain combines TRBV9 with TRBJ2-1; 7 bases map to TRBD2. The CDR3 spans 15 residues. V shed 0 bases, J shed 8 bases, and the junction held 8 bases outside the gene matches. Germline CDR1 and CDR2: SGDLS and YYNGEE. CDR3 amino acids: CASSVGVGGPDEQFF. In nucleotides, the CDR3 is TGTGCCAGCAGCGTAGGGGTGGGAGGGCCGGATGAGCAGTTCTTC.

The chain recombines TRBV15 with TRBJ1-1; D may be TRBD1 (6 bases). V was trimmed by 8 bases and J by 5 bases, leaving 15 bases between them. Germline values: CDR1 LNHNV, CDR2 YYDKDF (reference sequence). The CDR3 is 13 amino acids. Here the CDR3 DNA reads TGTGCCACCGGCTGGGGGGCGGAAACTGAAGCTTTCTTT. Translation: CATGWGAETEAFF.